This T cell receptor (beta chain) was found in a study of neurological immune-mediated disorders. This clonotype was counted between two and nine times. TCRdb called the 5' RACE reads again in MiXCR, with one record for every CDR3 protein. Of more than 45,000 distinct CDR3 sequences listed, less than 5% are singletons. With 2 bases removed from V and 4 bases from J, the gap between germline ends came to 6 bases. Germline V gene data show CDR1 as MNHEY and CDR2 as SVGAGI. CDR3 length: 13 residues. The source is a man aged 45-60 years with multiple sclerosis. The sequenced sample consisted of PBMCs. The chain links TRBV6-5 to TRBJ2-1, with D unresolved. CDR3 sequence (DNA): TGTGCCAGCAGTTACCCCGGGTACAATGAGCAGTTCTTC. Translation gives CASSYPGYNEQFF.